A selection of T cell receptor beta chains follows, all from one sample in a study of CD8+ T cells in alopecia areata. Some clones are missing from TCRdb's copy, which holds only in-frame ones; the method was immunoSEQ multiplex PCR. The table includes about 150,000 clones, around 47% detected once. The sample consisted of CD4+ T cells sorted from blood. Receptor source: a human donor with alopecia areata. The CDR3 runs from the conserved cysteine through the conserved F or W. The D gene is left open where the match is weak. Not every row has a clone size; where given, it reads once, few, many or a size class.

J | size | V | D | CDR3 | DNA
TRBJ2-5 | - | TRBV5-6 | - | CASSAAGPTGETQYF | TGTGCCAGCAGCGCGGCGGGACCGACGGGAGAGACCCAGTACTTC
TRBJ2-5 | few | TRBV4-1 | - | CASSLADPETQYF | TGCGCCAGCAGCCTCGCGGACCCAGAGACCCAGTACTTC
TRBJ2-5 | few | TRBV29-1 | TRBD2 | CSVKGFSGGKMETQYF | TGCAGCGTGAAAGGGTTTAGCGGGGGAAAGATGGAGACCCAGTACTTC
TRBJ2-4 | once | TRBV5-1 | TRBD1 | CASSLENRGLTKNIQYF | TGCGCCAGCAGCTTGGAGAACAGGGGGCTGACCAAAAACATTCAGTACTTC
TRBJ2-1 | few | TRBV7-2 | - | CASSPRLF | TGTGCCAGCAGCCCCCGTCTCTTC
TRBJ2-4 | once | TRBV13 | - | CASTGFRGSNIQYF | TGTGCCAGCACCGGGTTCCGGGGGTCAAACATTCAGTACTTC
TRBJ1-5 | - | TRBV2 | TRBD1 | CASRDRNQPQHF | TGTGCCAGCAGGGACAGGAATCAGCCCCAGCATTTT
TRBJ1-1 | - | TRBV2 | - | CASSYRVNTEAFF | TGTGCCAGCAGTTACAGGGTGAACACTGAAGCTTTCTTT
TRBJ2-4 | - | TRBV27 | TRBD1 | CASSLQGARENIQYF | TGTGCCAGCAGTTTACAGGGGGCGAGGGAAAACATTCAGTACTTC
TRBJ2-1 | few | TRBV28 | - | CASGDKFF | TGTGCCAGCGGGGACAAGTTCTTC